Following are 18 T cell receptor beta chains from one sample sequenced in a study of human T cells and chemical hapten exposure. MiXCR was run by TCRdb on the RACE reads, yielding one entry per CDR3 protein. The data contain around 180,000 distinct CDR3 sequences, nearly 30% of them singletons. Indicated time point: pre-sensitization, week 0. Sample treatment: therapeutic diphenylcyclopropenone sensitization with weekly scalp DPC. Sequencing was performed on whole blood, taken in connection with sensitization to the hapten diphenylcyclopropenone (DPC). The receptors here all came from a woman aged 25 to 39 with alopecia areata. Some clones in this sample may be carry-over from other donors' samples.

This chain joins TRBV6-6 and TRBJ2-7; TRBD1 matches at 9 bases. The germline V gene has CDR1 MNHNY and CDR2 SVGAGI (reference sequence). This CDR3 has 16 amino acids. The J segment lost 3 bases and the V segment lost 5 bases, leaving 11 bases of the junction unmatched. The CDR3 here is CASSKRRTGEGYEQYF. CDR3 nucleotides: TGTGCCAGCAGTAAGCGGCGGACAGGGGAGGGCTACGAGCAGTACTTC.

The chain combines TRBV28 with TRBJ2-3; D not certain. The ends were cut back, 3 bases at V and 6 bases at J, with 10 bases in the middle. CDR1 is MDHEN, CDR2 SYDVKM, per germline. This CDR3 is built from 13 residues. CDR3 coding DNA: TGTGCCAGCAGTTTCCCGAACGCGGATACGCAGTATTTT. The encoded protein is CASSFPNADTQYF.

The CDR3: CASSPRLAGGYTF. DNA for the CDR3: TGTGCCAGCAGCCCCCGCCTCGCGGGGGGCTACACCTTC. This chain links TRBV11-1 with TRBJ1-2, with D uncertain. The CDR3 consists of 13 residues. Trimming stripped 5 bases from V and 8 bases from J, with 15 bases between. Germline V lookup: CDR1 SGHAT, CDR2 FQDESV (reference sequence).

The rearrangement joins TRBV28 to TRBJ2-6; 7 bases line up with TRBD1. CDR1 is MDHEN, CDR2 SYDVKM, per germline. The V gene end was trimmed by 5 bases and the J gene end by 2 bases; junction bases not matched to a gene: 3. The CDR3 consists of 15 residues. The CDR3 region has the DNA TGTGCCAGCAGTAAAGGGGGCGCTGGGGCCAACGTCCTGACTTTC. The encoded protein is CASSKGGAGANVLTF.

This chain joins TRBV20-1 and TRBJ1-5; D gene uncertain. Germline-derived CDR1 and CDR2 are DFQATT and SNEGSKA (reference sequence). V lost 2 bases to trimming and J lost 2 bases, with 19 bases between them. The CDR3 sequence is 17 residues long. The CDR3 loop is CSARRGFDSLGNQPQHF. In nucleotides, the CDR3 is TGCAGTGCTAGACGTGGATTTGACTCTTTGGGCAATCAGCCCCAGCATTTT.

There are a few counts of this clonotype. This chain joins TRBV9 and TRBJ1-1; unclear D gene. This CDR3 has 15 residues. V lost 0 bases, J lost 0 bases, and 9 bases lay in between. Germline V gene data show CDR1 as SGDLS and CDR2 as YYNGEE. The CDR3 sequence is CASSVGGLMNTEAFF. CDR3 sequence (DNA): TGTGCCAGCAGCGTAGGAGGGCTGATGAACACTGAAGCTTTCTTT.

The CDR3 loop reads CASSLGGGYNSPLHF. The DNA for the CDR3 is TGTGCCAGCAGCTTAGGGGGGGGGTATAATTCACCCCTCCACTTT. This rearrangement joins TRBV7-3 to TRBJ1-6; maybe TRBD1 (5 bases). The germline gives CDR1 SGHTA, CDR2 FQGTGA. The CDR3 has 15 residues. With 2 bases removed from V and 4 bases from J, the gap between germline ends came to 9 bases.

J is TRBJ1-4 and V is TRBV4-1; TRBD1 matches at 9 bases. The CDR3 has 13 amino acids. V shed 1 base and J 10 bases; nucleotides not matched to a gene: 1. Per germline, CDR1 MGHRA and CDR2 YSYEKL. CDR3 residues: CASSQGDRVKLFF. In nucleotides, the CDR3 is TGCGCCAGCAGCCAAGGGGACAGGGTAAAACTGTTTTTT.

This clonotype was counted at least ten times. V gene TRBV6-2 or TRBV6-3 combines with J gene TRBJ1-2; D is perhaps TRBD1 (6 bases). The CDR3 loop spans 15 amino acids. Trimming took off 8 bases at V and 4 bases at J, with 20 bases between the two ends. Germline CDR1 and CDR2: MNHEY and SVGEGT. The CDR3: CASSKEGRGGYGYTF. The CDR3 bases are TGTGCCAGCTCGAAAGAAGGCAGGGGAGGCTATGGCTACACCTTC.

The chain is built from TRBV5-1 and TRBJ2-7, with D perhaps TRBD2 (6 bases). V shed 4 bases and J shed 1 base, with 12 bases lying between them. The CDR3 is made up of 14 amino acids. Germline V CDR1 and CDR2: SGHRS, YFSETQ. In DNA, the CDR3 is TGCGCCAGCAGCGAGACTAGTAGGTCCTACGAGCAGTACTTC. Protein sequence: CASSETSRSYEQYF. The whole variable domain, filled in from reference TRBV5-1 and TRBJ2-7, reads KAGVTQTPRYLIKTRGQQVTLSCSPISGHRSVSWYQQTPGQGLQFLFEYFSETQRNKGNFPGRFSGRQFSNSRSEMNVSTLELGDSALYLCASSETSRSYEQYFGPGTRLTVT.

The chain is built from TRBV10-3 and TRBJ2-6; the match to TRBD1 covers 10 bases. The CDR3 is 16 amino acids. Germline-derived CDR1 and CDR2 are ENHRY and SYGVKD. V was pared by 6 bases and J by 4 bases, with 6 bases of the junction left unmatched. Here the CDR3 DNA reads TGTGCCATCAGAGGGACAGGGGCGATCGGGGCCAACGTCCTGACTTTC. It is translated as CAIRGTGAIGANVLTF.

The rearrangement joins TRBV12-3 or TRBV12-4 to TRBJ2-3; D remains unclear. The CDR3 spans 11 residues. With 6 bases removed from V and 1 base from J, the gap between germline ends came to 2 bases. CDR3 region: CASRRTDTQYF. In nucleotides, the CDR3 is TGTGCCAGCAGGCGCACAGATACGCAGTATTTT.

V is TRBV28 and J is TRBJ1-5; the match to TRBD1 covers 8 bases. CDR3 length equals 18 residues. Germline V gives CDR1 MDHEN, CDR2 SYDVKM. Losses at the gene ends were 2 bases for V and 1 base for J; bases not matched to a gene: 10. The CDR3 is CASSLDWTGQGSNQPQHF. Written as DNA, the CDR3 is TGTGCCAGCAGTTTAGATTGGACAGGGCAAGGAAGCAATCAGCCCCAGCATTTT.

The V call is TRBV29-1, the J call TRBJ2-6; no clear D gene. With 4 bases removed from V and 7 bases from J, the gap between germline ends came to 11 bases. The CDR3 spans 13 residues. The V gene's germline CDR1 is SQVTM and CDR2 ANQGSEA. The CDR3 DNA follows: TGCAGCGTTGCCTTACAGAGCGCCAACGTCCTGACTTTC. Its protein product is CSVALQSANVLTF.

This clonotype was observed a few times. The chain combines TRBV7-3 with TRBJ2-1, with 10 bases identical to TRBD1. Germline-derived CDR1 and CDR2 are SGHTA and FQGTGA. The ends lost 2 bases at V and 6 bases at J; junction bases unmatched: 1. The CDR3 runs 14 residues. In nucleotides, the CDR3 is TGTGCCAGCAGCTTATGGGACAGGGGCAATGAGCAGTTCTTC. Translation gives CASSLWDRGNEQFF.

This clonotype was seen only a few times. The chain has TRBV6-5 and TRBJ1-6, with 8 bases that match TRBD1. V lost 2 bases, J lost 5 bases, and 8 bases stayed unmatched. Germline CDR1 is MNHEY and CDR2 is SVGAGI. This CDR3 has 17 residues. CDR3 DNA sequence: TGTGCCAGCAGTTACGGTGCAGGGGGCCTGGATAATTCACCCCTCCACTTT. This translates into CASSYGAGGLDNSPLHF.

The gene calls are TRBV4-2 and TRBJ2-3; 8 bases fit TRBD2. Per germline, CDR1 LGHNA and CDR2 YNFKEQ. The V and J ends lost 1 base and 1 base, in that order; junction bases with no gene match: 4. The CDR3 totals 16 residues. CDR3 sequence reads: CASSQAGGARTDTQYF. Here the CDR3 DNA reads TGTGCCAGCAGCCAAGCCGGGGGGGCTCGCACAGATACGCAGTATTTT.

The chain uses TRBV7-9 and TRBJ1-3, with TRBD1 matching over 8 bases. Germline V gene data show CDR1 as SEHNR and CDR2 as FQNEAQ (reference sequence). The CDR3 is 12 residues long. V was pared by 4 bases and J by 8 bases, with 1 base of the junction left unmatched. The DNA for the CDR3 is TGTGCCAGCAGCTGGACAGGGTACACCATATATTTT. As protein: CASSWTGYTIYF.